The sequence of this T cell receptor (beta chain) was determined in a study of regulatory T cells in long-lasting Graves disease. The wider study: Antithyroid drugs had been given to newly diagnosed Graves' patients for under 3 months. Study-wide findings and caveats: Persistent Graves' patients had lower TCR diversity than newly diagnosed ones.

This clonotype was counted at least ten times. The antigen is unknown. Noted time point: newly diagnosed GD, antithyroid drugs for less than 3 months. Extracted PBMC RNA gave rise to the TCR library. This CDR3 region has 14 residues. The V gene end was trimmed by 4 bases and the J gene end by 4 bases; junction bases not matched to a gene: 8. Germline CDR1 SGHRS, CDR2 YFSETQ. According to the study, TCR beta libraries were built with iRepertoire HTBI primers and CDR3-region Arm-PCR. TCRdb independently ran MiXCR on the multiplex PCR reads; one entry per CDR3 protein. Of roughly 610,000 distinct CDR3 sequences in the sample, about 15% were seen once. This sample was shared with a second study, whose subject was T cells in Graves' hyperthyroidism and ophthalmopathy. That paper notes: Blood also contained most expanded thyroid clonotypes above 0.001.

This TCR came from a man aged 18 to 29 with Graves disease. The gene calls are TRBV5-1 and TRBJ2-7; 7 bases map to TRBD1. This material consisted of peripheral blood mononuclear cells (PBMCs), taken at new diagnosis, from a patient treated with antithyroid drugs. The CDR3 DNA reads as TGCGCCAGCAGCGGCCGACAGGGTTGGTACGAGCAGTACTTC. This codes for CASSGRQGWYEQYF.